The 26 T cell receptor beta chains listed next were all sequenced from one sample in a study of cytotoxic CD8 clonotypes in ibrutinib-treated CLL. Assay used: immunoSEQ multiplex PCR; TCRdb lists only in-frame clones, some missing. The sample has about 27,000 clones, more than 60% seen once. The sequencing used PBMCs, collected after 24 months of ibrutinib treatment. The receptor set was obtained from a human donor with chronic lymphocytic leukemia.

The chain carries TRBV6-5 and TRBJ2-1; D is uncertain. V was shortened by 3 bases and J by 9 bases, with 12 bases between the two germline ends. The CDR3 runs to 13 residues. Per the germline V gene, CDR1 is MNHEY and CDR2 is SVGAGI. Written as DNA, the CDR3 is TGTGCCAGCAGTTATAAAGCACTTGTTGAGCAGTTCTTC. Amino acid sequence: CASSYKALVEQFF.

This sequence joins TRBV28 and TRBJ2-3, with unresolved D. The length of the CDR3 is 15 residues. Trimming shortened V by 5 bases and J by 1 base, and 13 bases separated the two germline ends. Germline CDR1 MDHEN, CDR2 SYDVKM. CDR3 loop: CASSPHSVGTDTQYF. CDR3 bases: TGTGCCAGCAGTCCCCACAGTGTTGGCACAGATACGCAGTATTTT.

This chain links TRBV7-9 with TRBJ1-4, with 11 bases aligning to TRBD1. With V trimmed by 1 base and J by 7 bases, 2 bases remained unmatched. The CDR3 loop spans 15 amino acids. Germline CDR1 reads SEHNR; CDR2 reads FQNEAQ (reference sequence). CDR3 amino acids: CASSLGTGGTEKLFF. CDR3 DNA: TGTGCCAGCAGCTTAGGGACAGGGGGCACTGAAAAACTGTTTTTT.

The chain links TRBV30 to TRBJ1-4, with 8 bases that match TRBD1. Germline-derived CDR1 and CDR2 are GTSNPN and SVGIG (reference sequence). J gave up 13 bases and V 4 bases, and 11 bases lay outside the gene matches. The CDR3 is 13 residues long. The CDR3 nucleotides are TGTGCCTGGATGGCCCAGGGGGCCCAAAGACTGTTTTTT. Translation: CAWMAQGAQRLFF.

This clone has more than one count but fewer than ten. The V call is TRBV28, the J call TRBJ1-2; D call uncertain. V was clipped by 5 bases and J by 9 bases, with 13 bases between them. The length of the CDR3 is 12 residues. The germline V gene has CDR1 MDHEN and CDR2 SYDVKM. The CDR3 region is CASSTSDRRYTF. DNA of the CDR3: TGTGCCAGCAGTACCTCGGACCGACGCTACACCTTC.

The CDR3 bases are TGTGCCAGTAGTATTAACAGGGGCTGGACCTACGAGCAGTACTTC. As protein: CASSINRGWTYEQYF. The chain combines TRBV19 with TRBJ2-7; TRBD1 aligns across 7 bases. The CDR3 length is 15 residues. Germline V gene lookup returns CDR1 LNHDA and CDR2 SQIVND (reference sequence). The V segment lost 3 bases and the J segment 2 bases; nucleotides outside the gene matches: 7.

The chain carries TRBV6-5 and TRBJ1-2; 7 nucleotides line up with TRBD1. The V gene's germline CDR1 is MNHEY and CDR2 SVGAGI. Trimming removed 5 bases from V and 6 bases from J; junction bases left unmatched: 6. The CDR3 covers 13 residues. CDR3 loop: CASSKTGKNGYTF. The CDR3 DNA reads as TGTGCCAGCAGTAAGACAGGGAAGAATGGCTACACCTTC.

This clone was seen just once. The chain uses TRBV27 and TRBJ1-5; unclear D gene. Trimming left V 2 bases short and J 6 bases short, with 8 bases between. The germline V gene encodes CDR1 MNHEY and CDR2 SMNVEV (reference sequence). The CDR3 contains 13 residues. CDR3 sequence (DNA): TGTGCCAGCAGTTTAAATCCCATTCAGCCCCAGCATTTT. It specifies CASSLNPIQPQHF.

The chain employs TRBV11-3 and TRBJ2-2; TRBD1 agrees at 8 bases. Trimming at V came to 2 bases and at J to 3 bases, leaving 5 bases not matched to a gene. CDR3 size: 16 residues. Germline lookup yields CDR1 SGHNT and CDR2 YENEEA. The chain's CDR3 is CASSLRQGAYTGELFF. As DNA, the CDR3 is TGTGCCAGCAGCTTACGGCAGGGGGCTTACACCGGGGAGCTGTTTTTT.

The V and J genes are TRBV10-1 and TRBJ2-2; 10 bases are a match to TRBD1. The ends lost 7 bases at V and 4 bases at J; junction bases unmatched: 6. The germline V gene has CDR1 WNHNN and CDR2 SYGVQD (reference sequence). The CDR3 has 15 amino acids. The CDR3 spells CASKPGQGSTGELFF. CDR3 coding DNA: TGCGCCAGCAAACCGGGACAGGGGAGCACCGGGGAGCTGTTTTTT.

The chain joins TRBV7-9 to TRBJ2-5; 8 bases are shared with TRBD1. Germline V gives CDR1 SEHNR, CDR2 FQNEAQ (reference sequence). This CDR3 has 14 residues. V was pared by 5 bases and J by 2 bases, with 4 bases of the junction left unmatched. The CDR3 DNA reads as TGTGCCAGCAGCCCGACAGGGGCACAAGAGACCCAGTACTTC. As protein: CASSPTGAQETQYF.

In the case of this clone: Only one base separates this from a far larger clonotype, so it likely reflects a read error. The DNA of the CDR3 is TGTGCCAGCAGCTTGGTAGCGGGGAGGGGAGAGACCCAGTACTTC. Its translation: CASSLVAGRGETQYF. The chain carries TRBV5-6 and TRBJ2-5; 8 bases map to TRBD2. The CDR3 is made up of 15 amino acids. J was trimmed by 4 bases and V by 0 bases; bases with no gene match: 5. Germline V gene sequence: CDR1 SGHDT, CDR2 YYEEEE.

The rearrangement links TRBV4-1 to TRBJ1-2, with D maybe TRBD1 (6 bases). The CDR3 spans 14 residues. V shed 5 bases and J shed 7 bases, with 17 bases lying between them. From germline, CDR1 is MGHRA and CDR2 YSYEKL. The CDR3 region is CASSYRVLGGGYTF. CDR3 sequence (DNA): TGCGCCAGCAGCTACAGGGTCCTCGGCGGTGGCTACACCTTC.

This clone was seen only once. The gene calls are TRBV5-1 and TRBJ2-5, with no clear D. Germline V gene sequence: CDR1 SGHRS, CDR2 YFSETQ. Trimming pared 4 bases from V and 8 bases from J, leaving 9 bases between. The CDR3 loop spans 11 amino acids. DNA of the CDR3: TGCGCCAGCAGCGGAACGTTAACCCAGTACTTC. As protein: CASSGTLTQYF. Full variable domain (rest looked up from reference TRBV5-1 and TRBJ2-5): KAGVTQTPRYLIKTRGQQVTLSCSPISGHRSVSWYQQTPGQGLQFLFEYFSETQRNKGNFPGRFSGRQFSNSRSEMNVSTLELGDSALYLCASSGTLTQYFGPGTRLLVL.

CDR3 DNA: TGCGCCAGCAGCGACGGAGAATGGCAGGACGGAAACACCATATATTTT. Its protein product is CASSDGEWQDGNTIYF. The V and J genes are TRBV4-3 and TRBJ1-3, with unresolved D. Trimming pared 5 bases from V and 4 bases from J, leaving 18 bases between. The germline gives CDR1 LGHNA, CDR2 YSLEER. CDR3 size: 16 residues.

The J gene is TRBJ2-3, the V gene TRBV5-4; possible D gene TRBD2, 7 bases. The V end lost 3 bases, the J end lost 3 bases, and 17 bases lay between the germline ends. Germline V gives CDR1 SGHNT, CDR2 YYREEE (reference sequence). The length of the CDR3 is 16 residues. This chain's CDR3 is CASSSRGGEITDTQYF. The CDR3 nucleotides are TGTGCCAGCAGCTCCAGGGGAGGGGAAATTACAGATACGCAGTATTTT.

V usage is TRBV11-3 and J usage is TRBJ2-7, with 9 bases lining up with TRBD1. Germline values: CDR1 SGHNT, CDR2 YENEEA. With V trimmed by 5 bases and J by 3 bases, 5 bases remained unmatched. The CDR3 length is 14 residues. As DNA, the CDR3 is TGTGCCAGCAGCCCGGGACAGGGAAGCTACGAGCAGTACTTC. Translating it yields CASSPGQGSYEQYF.

The V and J genes are TRBV6-5 and TRBJ2-3; the D gene is possibly TRBD2 (7 bases). This CDR3 has 15 amino acids. Trimming stripped 0 bases from V and 6 bases from J, with 13 bases between. CDR1 is MNHEY, CDR2 SVGAGI, per germline. In DNA form, the CDR3 reads TGTGCCAGCAGTTACTCACGCGGGGGCCCCGATACGCAGTATTTT. It specifies CASSYSRGGPDTQYF.

The J gene is TRBJ2-5, the V gene TRBV30; 9 bases are a match to TRBD2. CDR1 is GTSNPN and CDR2 is SVGIG in the germline V gene (reference sequence). The V segment lost 4 bases and the J segment 1 base; nucleotides outside the gene matches: 4. The CDR3 is made up of 14 amino acids. The CDR3: CAWIAGGIQETQYF. CDR3 sequence (DNA): TGTGCCTGGATTGCGGGGGGGATCCAAGAGACCCAGTACTTC.

The J gene is TRBJ1-2, the V gene TRBV5-6; D is perhaps TRBD1 (5 bases). V shed 2 bases and J shed 2 bases, with 7 bases lying between them. The germline V gene encodes CDR1 SGHDT and CDR2 YYEEEE. The CDR3 consists of 13 residues. CDR3 bases: TGTGCCAGCAGCTTTGAGGGGAACTATGGCTACACCTTC. The encoded protein is CASSFEGNYGYTF.

The chain is built from TRBV7-9 and TRBJ1-4, with D maybe TRBD1 (5 bases). V lost 5 bases to trimming and J lost 5 bases, with 15 bases between them. The germline V gene has CDR1 SEHNR and CDR2 FQNEAQ (reference sequence). The CDR3 totals 15 residues. DNA for the CDR3: TGTGCCAGCAGCCCCCTGTCTGGGGCAAATGAAAAACTGTTTTTT. Encoded protein: CASSPLSGANEKLFF.

The chain is built from TRBV5-6 and TRBJ2-7; D might be TRBD1 or TRBD2, each matching 5 bases. Germline V CDR1 and CDR2: SGHDT, YYEEEE. This CDR3 spans 13 amino acids. Deletions cut 3 bases from V and 5 bases from J, with 12 bases between. CDR3 protein: CASSSVGVDEQYF. In nucleotides, the CDR3 is TGTGCCAGCAGCTCGGTGGGGGTGGACGAGCAGTACTTC.

The chain uses TRBV7-2 and TRBJ1-5; D remains unclear. Germline loops: CDR1 SGHTA, CDR2 FQGNSA. The CDR3 runs 14 residues. Deletions cut 2 bases from V and 5 bases from J, with 10 bases between. CDR3: CASSLIFGDQPQHF. The CDR3 nucleotides are TGTGCCAGCAGCTTAATTTTCGGAGATCAGCCCCAGCATTTT. The full variable domain, in which reference TRBV7-2 and TRBJ1-5 provide the parts outside the CDR3, is GAGVSQSPSNKVTEKGKDVELRCDPISGHTALYWYRQSLGQGLEFLIYFQGNSAPDKSGLPSDRFSAERTGGSVSTLTIQRTQQEDSAVYLCASSLIFGDQPQHFGDGTRLSIL.

The chain links TRBV27 to TRBJ2-1, with a weak D call TRBD2 (7 bases). In germline, CDR1 is MNHEY, CDR2 SMNVEV (reference sequence). V lost 0 bases and J 4 bases, leaving 10 bases between the germline ends. The CDR3 sequence is 15 residues long. The CDR3 coding sequence is TGTGCCAGCAGTTTATCGCGGGGGCTTTACAATGAGCAGTTCTTC. Its protein is CASSLSRGLYNEQFF.

The rearrangement links TRBV6-1 to TRBJ1-1; no clear D. Germline values: CDR1 MNHNS, CDR2 SASEGT. V was cut by 7 bases and J by 1 base, with 10 bases left in between. The CDR3 loop spans 13 amino acids. The CDR3 reads CASKGTSNTEAFF. CDR3 DNA sequence: TGTGCCAGCAAGGGCACCTCGAACACTGAAGCTTTCTTT.

This chain joins TRBV28 and TRBJ1-5, with a weak D call TRBD1 (6 bases). Per the germline V gene, CDR1 is MDHEN and CDR2 is SYDVKM. This CDR3 is built from 14 residues. V gave up 6 bases and J gave up 4 bases, with 13 bases separating them. The CDR3 reads CASRWDNRNQPQHF. In DNA, the CDR3 is TGTGCCAGCAGATGGGACAATAGAAATCAGCCCCAGCATTTT.